This T cell receptor beta chain was identified in a study of blood T cell repertoires in COVID-19. V dropped 3 bases and J dropped 2; count of bases not matched to a gene: 3. CDR3 length: 15 residues. Germline CDR1 reads LNHDA; CDR2 reads SQIVND (reference sequence). Produced via immunoSEQ multiplex PCR; TCRdb's table is partial and in-frame only. The data hold 490,000 or so clones, with 88% observed a single time. The TCR was taken from an older woman who had recovered from COVID-19. Sequences were obtained from PBMCs or T cells enriched from blood (not recorded which). The chain uses TRBV19 and TRBJ1-2; 10 bases map to TRBD1. The CDR3 is CASSIWTGGNYGYTF. CDR3 coding DNA: TGTGCCAGTAGTATCTGGACAGGGGGGAACTATGGCTACACCTTC.